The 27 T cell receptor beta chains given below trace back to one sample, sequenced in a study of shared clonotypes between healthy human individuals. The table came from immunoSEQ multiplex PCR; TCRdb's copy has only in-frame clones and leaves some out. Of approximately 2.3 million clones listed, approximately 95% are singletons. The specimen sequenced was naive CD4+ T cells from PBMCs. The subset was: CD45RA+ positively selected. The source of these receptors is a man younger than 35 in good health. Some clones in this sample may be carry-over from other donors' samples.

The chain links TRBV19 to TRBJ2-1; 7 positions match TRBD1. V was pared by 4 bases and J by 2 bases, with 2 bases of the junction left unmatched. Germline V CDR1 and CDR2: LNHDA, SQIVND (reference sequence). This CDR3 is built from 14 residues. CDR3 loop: CASSTGTAYNEQFF. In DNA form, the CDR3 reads TGTGCCAGTAGTACCGGGACAGCCTACAATGAGCAGTTCTTC. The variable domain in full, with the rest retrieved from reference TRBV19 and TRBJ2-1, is DGGITQSPKYLFRKEGQNVTLSCEQNLNHDAMYWYRQDPGQGLRLIYYSQIVNDFQKGDIAEGYSVSREKKESFPLTVTSAQKNPTAFYLCASSTGTAYNEQFFGPGTRLTVL.

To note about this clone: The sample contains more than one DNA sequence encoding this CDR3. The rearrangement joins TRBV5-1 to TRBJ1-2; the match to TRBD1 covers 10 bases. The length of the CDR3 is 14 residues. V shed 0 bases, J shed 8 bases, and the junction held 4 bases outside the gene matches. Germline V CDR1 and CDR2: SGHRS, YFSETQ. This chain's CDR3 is CASSLGQGAYGYTF. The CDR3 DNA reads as TGCGCCAGCAGCTTGGGACAGGGGGCTTACGGCTACACCTTC.

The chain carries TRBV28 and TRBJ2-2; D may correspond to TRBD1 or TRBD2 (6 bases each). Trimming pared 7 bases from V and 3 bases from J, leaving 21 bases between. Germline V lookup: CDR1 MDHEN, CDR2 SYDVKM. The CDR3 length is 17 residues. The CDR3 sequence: CASIEGGGLADTGELFF. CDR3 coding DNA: TGTGCCAGCATCGAAGGAGGGGGGCTAGCTGACACCGGGGAGCTGTTTTTT.

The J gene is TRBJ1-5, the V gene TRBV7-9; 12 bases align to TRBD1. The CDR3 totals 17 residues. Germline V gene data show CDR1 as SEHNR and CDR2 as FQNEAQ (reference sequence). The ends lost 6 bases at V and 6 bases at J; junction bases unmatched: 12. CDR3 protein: CASSLTRDRGLFQPQHF. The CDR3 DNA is TGTGCCAGCAGTTTAACCCGGGACAGGGGGCTCTTTCAGCCCCAGCATTTT.

CDR3 loop: CAGSRSGTINEQFF. CDR3 in DNA: TGTGCCGGCTCCCGTAGCGGAACCATCAATGAGCAGTTCTTC. The rearrangement joins TRBV28 to TRBJ2-1, with TRBD2 as a possible D gene (6 bases). The V gene's germline CDR1 is MDHEN and CDR2 SYDVKM. This CDR3 has 14 amino acids. V was pared by 11 bases and J by 6 bases, with 20 bases between.

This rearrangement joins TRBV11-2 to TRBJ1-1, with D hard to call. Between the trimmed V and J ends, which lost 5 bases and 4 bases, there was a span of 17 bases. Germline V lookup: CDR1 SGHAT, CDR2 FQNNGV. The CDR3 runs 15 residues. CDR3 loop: CASSRRLERGTEAFF. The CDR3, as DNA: TGTGCCAGCAGCCGCCGACTGGAGAGAGGCACTGAAGCTTTCTTT.

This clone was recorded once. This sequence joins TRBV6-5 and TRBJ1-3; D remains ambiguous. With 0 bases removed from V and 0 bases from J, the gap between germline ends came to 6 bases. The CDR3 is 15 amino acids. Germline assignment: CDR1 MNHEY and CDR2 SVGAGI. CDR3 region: CASSYSHNSGNTIYF. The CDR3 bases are TGTGCCAGCAGTTACTCGCATAACTCTGGAAACACCATATATTTT.

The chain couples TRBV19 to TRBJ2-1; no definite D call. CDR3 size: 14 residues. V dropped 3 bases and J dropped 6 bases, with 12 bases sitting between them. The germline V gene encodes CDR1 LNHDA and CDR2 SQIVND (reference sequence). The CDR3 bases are TGTGCCAGTAGTATGGCGCTAGGCACCAATGAGCAGTTCTTC. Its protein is CASSMALGTNEQFF.

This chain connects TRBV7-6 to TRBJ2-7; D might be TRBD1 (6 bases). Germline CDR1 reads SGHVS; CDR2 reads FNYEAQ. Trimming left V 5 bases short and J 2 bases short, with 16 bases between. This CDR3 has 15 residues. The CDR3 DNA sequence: TGTGCCAGCAGCGCCTCCGGACAGATTCCCTACGAGCAGTACTTC. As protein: CASSASGQIPYEQYF. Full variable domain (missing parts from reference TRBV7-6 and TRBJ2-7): GAGVSQSPRYKVTKRGQDVALRCDPISGHVSLYWYRQALGQGPEFLTYFNYEAQQDKSGLPNDRFSAERPEGSISTLTIQRTEQRDSAMYRCASSASGQIPYEQYFGPGTRLTVT.

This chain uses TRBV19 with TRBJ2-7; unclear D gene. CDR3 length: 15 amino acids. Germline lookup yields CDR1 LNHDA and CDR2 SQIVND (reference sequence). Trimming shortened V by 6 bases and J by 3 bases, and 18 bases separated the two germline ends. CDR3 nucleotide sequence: TGTGCCAGTAGCCCTTCATCTTTGGGCCACTACGAGCAGTACTTC. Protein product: CASSPSSLGHYEQYF. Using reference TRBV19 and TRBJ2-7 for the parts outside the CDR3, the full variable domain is DGGITQSPKYLFRKEGQNVTLSCEQNLNHDAMYWYRQDPGQGLRLIYYSQIVNDFQKGDIAEGYSVSREKKESFPLTVTSAQKNPTAFYLCASSPSSLGHYEQYFGPGTRLTVT.

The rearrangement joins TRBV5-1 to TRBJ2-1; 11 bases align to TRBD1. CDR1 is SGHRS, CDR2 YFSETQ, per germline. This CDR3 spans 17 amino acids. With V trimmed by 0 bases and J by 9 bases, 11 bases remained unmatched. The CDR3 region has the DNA TGCGCCAGCAGCTTGGCCACCCCCCGGACAGGGGGCGGTGAGCAGTTCTTC. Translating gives CASSLATPRTGGGEQFF.

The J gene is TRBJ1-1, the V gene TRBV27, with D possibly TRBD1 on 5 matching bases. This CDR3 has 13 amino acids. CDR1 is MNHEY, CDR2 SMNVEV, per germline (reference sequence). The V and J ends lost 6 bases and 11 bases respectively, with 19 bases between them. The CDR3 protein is CASSPSGAGNAFF. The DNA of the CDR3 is TGTGCCAGCAGCCCGAGTGGGGCAGGCAACGCTTTCTTT.

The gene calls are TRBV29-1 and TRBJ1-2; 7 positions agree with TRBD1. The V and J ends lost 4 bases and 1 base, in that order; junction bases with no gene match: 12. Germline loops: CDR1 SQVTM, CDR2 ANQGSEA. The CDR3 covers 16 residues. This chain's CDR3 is CSVGTGGAIFNYGYTF. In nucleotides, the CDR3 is TGCAGCGTTGGGACAGGAGGGGCTATATTTAACTATGGCTACACCTTC.

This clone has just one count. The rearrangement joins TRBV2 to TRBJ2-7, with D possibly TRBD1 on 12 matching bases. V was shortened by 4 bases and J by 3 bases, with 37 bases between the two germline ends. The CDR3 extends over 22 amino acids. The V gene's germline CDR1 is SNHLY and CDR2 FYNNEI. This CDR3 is CASSVSGTGGFRSSGRHYEQYF. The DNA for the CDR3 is TGTGCCAGCAGTGTCTCTGGGACAGGGGGCTTTCGGTCTAGCGGGAGGCACTACGAGCAGTACTTC.

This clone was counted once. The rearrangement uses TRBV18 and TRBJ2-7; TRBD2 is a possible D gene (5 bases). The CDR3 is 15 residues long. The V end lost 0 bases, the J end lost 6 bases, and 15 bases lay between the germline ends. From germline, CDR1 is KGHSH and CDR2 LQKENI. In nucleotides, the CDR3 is TGTGCCAGCTCACCACCGGGTTCCCGGGAAGGCGAGCAGTACTTC. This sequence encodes CASSPPGSREGEQYF.

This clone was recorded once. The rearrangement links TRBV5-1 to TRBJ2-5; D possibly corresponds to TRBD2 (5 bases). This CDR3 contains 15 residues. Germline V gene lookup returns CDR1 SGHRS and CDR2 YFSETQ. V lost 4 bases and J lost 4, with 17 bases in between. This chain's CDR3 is CASSPRTYQIETQYF. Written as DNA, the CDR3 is TGCGCCAGCAGCCCCAGGACTTATCAGATAGAGACCCAGTACTTC.

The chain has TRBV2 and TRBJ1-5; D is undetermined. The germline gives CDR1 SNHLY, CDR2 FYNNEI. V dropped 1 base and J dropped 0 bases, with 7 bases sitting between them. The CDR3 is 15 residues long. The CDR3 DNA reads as TGTGCCAGCAGTGAAGACAGTTATAGCAATCAGCCCCAGCATTTT. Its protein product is CASSEDSYSNQPQHF.

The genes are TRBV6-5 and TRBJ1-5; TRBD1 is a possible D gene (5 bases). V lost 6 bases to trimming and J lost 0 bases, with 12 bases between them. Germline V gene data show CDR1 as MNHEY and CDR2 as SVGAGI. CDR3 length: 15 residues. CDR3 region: CASSIRGNSNQPQHF. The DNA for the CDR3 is TGTGCCAGCAGCATTAGGGGAAATAGCAATCAGCCCCAGCATTTT.

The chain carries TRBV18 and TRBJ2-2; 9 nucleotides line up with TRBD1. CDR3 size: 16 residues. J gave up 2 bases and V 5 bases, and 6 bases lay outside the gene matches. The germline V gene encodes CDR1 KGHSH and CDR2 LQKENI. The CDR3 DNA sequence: TGTGCCAGCTCATCGTTGGGACAGGGAAACACCGGGGAGCTGTTTTTT. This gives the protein CASSSLGQGNTGELFF.

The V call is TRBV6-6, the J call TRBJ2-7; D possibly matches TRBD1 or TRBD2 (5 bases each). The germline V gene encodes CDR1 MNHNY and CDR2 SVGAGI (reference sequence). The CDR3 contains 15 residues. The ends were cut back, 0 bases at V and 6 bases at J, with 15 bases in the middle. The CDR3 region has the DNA TGTGCCAGCAGTTACTCGAGGGACCCCGGGGTCGAGCAGTACTTC. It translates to CASSYSRDPGVEQYF.

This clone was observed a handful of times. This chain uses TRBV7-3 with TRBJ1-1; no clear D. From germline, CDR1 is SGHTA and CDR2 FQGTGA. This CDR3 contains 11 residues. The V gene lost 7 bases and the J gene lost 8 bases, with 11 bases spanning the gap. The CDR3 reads CASTSGREAFF. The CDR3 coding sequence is TGTGCCAGCACCTCGGGTCGAGAAGCTTTCTTT.

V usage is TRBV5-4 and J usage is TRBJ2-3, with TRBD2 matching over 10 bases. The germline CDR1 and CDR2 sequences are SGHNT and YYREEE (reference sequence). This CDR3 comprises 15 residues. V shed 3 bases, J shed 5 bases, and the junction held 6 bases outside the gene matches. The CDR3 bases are TGTGCCAGCAGCTCCGCTAGCGGGAGTCAAGATACGCAGTATTTT. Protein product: CASSSASGSQDTQYF.

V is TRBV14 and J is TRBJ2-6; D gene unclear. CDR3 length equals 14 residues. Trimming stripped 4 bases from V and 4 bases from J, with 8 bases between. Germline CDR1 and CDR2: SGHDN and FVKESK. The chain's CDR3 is CASSRKLGANVLTF. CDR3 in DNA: TGTGCCAGCAGCCGCAAACTGGGGGCCAACGTCCTGACTTTC. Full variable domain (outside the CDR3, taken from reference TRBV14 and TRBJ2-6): EAGVTQFPSHSVIEKGQTVTLRCDPISGHDNLYWYRRVMGKEIKFLLHFVKESKQDESGMPNNRFLAERTGGTYSTLKVQPAELEDSGVYFCASSRKLGANVLTFGAGSRLTVL.

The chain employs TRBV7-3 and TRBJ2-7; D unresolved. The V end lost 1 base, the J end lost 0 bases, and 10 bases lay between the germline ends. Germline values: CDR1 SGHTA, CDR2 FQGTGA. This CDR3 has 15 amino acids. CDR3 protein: CASSLSAGSSYEQYF. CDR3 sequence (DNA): TGTGCCAGCAGCTTAAGCGCCGGCAGCTCCTACGAGCAGTACTTC.

CDR3 sequence (DNA): TGCGCCAGCAGCTTGGAGGGACAGGAGTACTATGGCTACACCTTC. Translation gives CASSLEGQEYYGYTF. This sequence joins TRBV5-1 and TRBJ1-2; 8 nucleotides line up with TRBD1. This CDR3 is 15 amino acids long. CDR1 SGHRS and CDR2 YFSETQ come from the germline V gene. Trimming removed 0 bases from V and 3 bases from J; junction bases left unmatched: 4.

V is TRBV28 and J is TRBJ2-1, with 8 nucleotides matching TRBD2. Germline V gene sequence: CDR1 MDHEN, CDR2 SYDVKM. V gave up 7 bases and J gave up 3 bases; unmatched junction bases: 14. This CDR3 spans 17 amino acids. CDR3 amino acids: CASTTHPASGYYNEQFF. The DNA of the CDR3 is TGTGCCAGCACCACCCATCCGGCTAGCGGGTACTACAATGAGCAGTTCTTC.

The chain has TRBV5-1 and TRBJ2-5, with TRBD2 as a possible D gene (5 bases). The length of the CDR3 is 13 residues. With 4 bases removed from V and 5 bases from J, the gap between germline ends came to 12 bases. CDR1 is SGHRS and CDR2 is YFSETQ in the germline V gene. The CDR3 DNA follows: TGCGCCAGCAGCGGAACAGCGGAGGAGACCCAGTACTTC. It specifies CASSGTAEETQYF.